The next 27 T cell receptor beta chains were all read from a single sample in a study of yellow fever vaccine responses in identical twins. A single record per CDR3 protein comes from TCRdb applying MiXCR to the RT-PCR reads. The sample consists of under 2,000 distinct CDR3 sequences, nearly 90% of them appearing once. Sequenced material: T cells from blood (PBMCs), unsorted or a sorted subset (not recorded which), taken before or after yellow fever vaccination (not recorded which). The receptor source for this set is a woman under 30 who received the yellow fever vaccine.

The genes are TRBV11-1 and TRBJ2-1; tentatively, D is TRBD2 (5 bases). The CDR3 is made up of 15 amino acids. V gave up 2 bases and J gave up 1 base, with 9 bases separating them. In germline, CDR1 is SGHAT, CDR2 FQDESV (reference sequence). The CDR3 spells CASSLIRGSYNEQFF. The CDR3 DNA sequence: TGTGCCAGCAGCTTAATTCGGGGTTCCTACAATGAGCAGTTCTTC.

The chain has TRBV11-1 and TRBJ2-3; D remains ambiguous. Germline CDR1 SGHAT, CDR2 FQDESV (reference sequence). Trimming left V 3 bases short and J 2 bases short, with 6 bases between. The CDR3 extends over 13 amino acids. The CDR3 loop reads CASSFFNTDTQYF. The DNA of the CDR3 is TGTGCCAGCAGCTTCTTCAACACAGATACGCAGTATTTT.

The genes are TRBV13 and TRBJ1-1, with 12 bases aligning to TRBD1. Germline V gene data show CDR1 as PRHDT and CDR2 as FYEKMQ (reference sequence). J lost 5 bases, V lost 5 bases, and 6 bases had no gene match. This CDR3 spans 15 amino acids. DNA for the CDR3: TGTGCCAGCAGCGGGACAGGGGGCGCAATGACTGAAGCTTTCTTT. It codes for CASSGTGGAMTEAFF.

The CDR3 sequence is CASSPRQGSYGYTF. The CDR3 DNA reads TGTGCCAGCAGCCCCCGACAGGGTAGTTATGGCTACACCTTC. The J gene is TRBJ1-2, the V gene TRBV11-1; TRBD1 aligns across 7 bases. V shed 5 bases and J 5 bases; nucleotides not matched to a gene: 8. CDR1 SGHAT and CDR2 FQDESV come from the germline V gene (reference sequence). The CDR3 runs to 14 residues.

The gene calls are TRBV5-4 and TRBJ2-5, with D possibly TRBD2 on 5 matching bases. CDR1 and CDR2 from the germline V gene are SGHNT and YYREEE (reference sequence). V lost 1 base and J lost 8, with 24 bases in between. This CDR3 spans 17 amino acids. CDR3 sequence reads: CASSLFTSSGRKRTQYF. CDR3 sequence (DNA): TGTGCCAGCAGCTTGTTTACATCCAGCGGACGCAAGAGAACCCAGTACTTC.

A remark on this clonotype: Its ends do not fully match the called genes, so a read error is possible. The rearrangement joins TRBV29-1 to TRBJ2-1; D is unresolved. CDR1 and CDR2 from the germline V gene are SQVTM and ANQGSEA. The CDR3 covers 12 residues. The DNA for the CDR3 is TGCAGCGTTGACATAGGTTACAGTGAGCAGTTCTTC. Its translation: CSVDIGYSEQFF.

CDR3 coding DNA: TGCGCCAGCAGCCAAGGACGCGCGAACACCGGGGAGCTGTTTTTT. Amino acid sequence: CASSQGRANTGELFF. The chain couples TRBV4-3 to TRBJ2-2; D gene uncertain. CDR1 LGHNA and CDR2 YSLEER come from the germline V gene. The CDR3 spans 15 residues. With 1 base removed from V and 0 bases from J, the gap between germline ends came to 6 bases.

The rearrangement links TRBV29-1 to TRBJ2-3; D ambiguous. V shed 4 bases and J shed 4 bases, with 6 bases lying between them. The CDR3 is made up of 11 amino acids. Germline V gene data show CDR1 as SQVTM and CDR2 as ANQGSEA. CDR3 loop: CSVGLPDTQYF. CDR3 DNA: TGCAGCGTTGGCCTTCCAGATACGCAGTATTTT.

V and J are TRBV4-1 and TRBJ1-1; 7 bases line up with TRBD1. In germline, CDR1 is MGHRA, CDR2 YSYEKL. The CDR3 has 16 amino acids. V lost 0 bases and J lost 5; bases outside the gene matches: 9. This CDR3 reads CASSQDMTGWRTEAFF. The CDR3 DNA sequence: TGCGCCAGCAGCCAAGACATGACAGGGTGGAGGACTGAAGCTTTCTTT.

Here the CDR3 DNA reads TGTGCCACCAGCAGAGATCGGGGCCCGAACACTGAAGCTTTCTTT. This encodes CATSRDRGPNTEAFF. The J gene is TRBJ1-1, the V gene TRBV15; D is possibly TRBD1 (5 bases). This CDR3 has 15 amino acids. V was clipped by 0 bases and J by 1 base, with 9 bases between them. The V gene's germline CDR1 is LNHNV and CDR2 YYDKDF (reference sequence).

V usage is TRBV18 and J usage is TRBJ2-7; D remains unclear. Trimming shortened V by 3 bases and J by 7 bases, and 13 bases separated the two germline ends. Germline values: CDR1 KGHSH, CDR2 LQKENI. This CDR3 is 13 amino acids long. The CDR3 region has the DNA TGTGCCAGCTCACCCTCCCCACTGGGTGAGCAGTACTTC. Translation: CASSPSPLGEQYF. Supplemented by reference TRBV18 and TRBJ2-7, the full variable domain reads NAGVMQNPRHLVRRRGQEARLRCSPMKGHSHVYWYRQLPEEGLKFMVYLQKENIIDESGMPKERFSAEFPKEGPSILRIQQVVRGDSAAYFCASSPSPLGEQYFGPGTRLTVT.

Details on this clonotype: A junction end diverges from the germline sequence, so it may reflect a read error. This chain connects TRBV7-7 to TRBJ2-1; 8 positions match TRBD2. The CDR3 is made up of 11 amino acids. Germline V gene lookup returns CDR1 SSHAT and CDR2 FNYEAQ (reference sequence). The CDR3 protein is CASSSGTSKFF. In DNA form, the CDR3 reads TGTGCTAGCAGCTCAGGGACTAGTAAGTTCTTC.

The V gene is TRBV11-1, the J gene TRBJ2-1; maybe TRBD2 (6 bases). Germline V gene lookup returns CDR1 SGHAT and CDR2 FQDESV (reference sequence). The CDR3 has 17 amino acids. The V end was cut by 6 bases, the J end by 7 bases, with 25 bases between. The chain's CDR3 is CASRKKEGTLFENEQFF. CDR3 in DNA: TGTGCCAGCAGAAAAAAGGAGGGTACTTTGTTCGAGAATGAGCAGTTCTTC.

This sequence joins TRBV4-1 and TRBJ1-5, with D maybe TRBD1 (5 bases). The CDR3 spans 14 residues. Between the trimmed V and J ends, which lost 0 bases and 11 bases, there was a span of 14 bases. Germline CDR1 MGHRA, CDR2 YSYEKL. The CDR3 sequence: CASSQETGLWSQHF. The CDR3 DNA follows: TGCGCCAGCAGCCAAGAGACGGGACTTTGGTCCCAGCATTTT.

The chain combines TRBV4-2 with TRBJ1-1; no clear D gene. The germline CDR1 and CDR2 sequences are LGHNA and YNFKEQ. Trimming left V 1 base short and J 0 bases short, with 9 bases between. The CDR3 covers 15 residues. Here the CDR3 reads CASSQVGVMNTEAFF. The CDR3 nucleotides are TGTGCCAGCAGCCAAGTTGGCGTTATGAACACTGAAGCTTTCTTT.

The chain uses TRBV15 and TRBJ2-7; D remains unclear. CDR3 length: 13 residues. V lost 0 bases, J lost 5 bases, and 8 bases lay in between. Germline CDR1 LNHNV, CDR2 YYDKDF (reference sequence). CDR3 loop: CATSRDYRDEQYF. CDR3 nucleotide sequence: TGTGCCACCAGCAGAGATTATAGGGACGAGCAGTACTTC.

This chain joins TRBV5-6 and TRBJ2-2, with a possible D match to TRBD1 (5 bases). CDR1 SGHDT and CDR2 YYEEEE come from the germline V gene. The CDR3 length is 16 residues. With 2 bases removed from V and 6 bases from J, the gap between germline ends came to 17 bases. As DNA, the CDR3 is TGTGCCAGCAGCTTAAAGTTTCTTTGGGGCTCCGGGGAGCTGTTTTTT. Translated: CASSLKFLWGSGELFF. The full variable domain, in which reference TRBV5-6 and TRBJ2-2 provide the parts outside the CDR3, is DAGVTQSPTHLIKTRGQQVTLRCSPKSGHDTVSWYQQALGQGPQFIFQYYEEEERQRGNFPDRFSGHQFPNYSSELNVNALLLGDSALYLCASSLKFLWGSGELFFGEGSRLTVL.

V is TRBV19 and J is TRBJ2-7; D is unclear. The germline CDR1 and CDR2 sequences are LNHDA and SQIVND (reference sequence). Trimming shortened V by 3 bases and J by 3 bases, and 9 bases separated the two germline ends. This CDR3 region has 13 residues. The CDR3 reads CASSIHILYEQYF. DNA for the CDR3: TGTGCCAGTAGTATCCACATCCTCTACGAGCAGTACTTC.

This chain connects TRBV20-1 to TRBJ2-7; no clear D gene. Germline V lookup: CDR1 DFQATT, CDR2 SNEGSKA (reference sequence). CDR3 length: 12 residues. V shed 0 bases and J shed 6 bases, with 9 bases lying between them. CDR3 sequence reads: CSARELLSEQYF. The CDR3, as DNA: TGCAGTGCTAGAGAGCTGCTTTCCGAGCAGTACTTC.

The genes are TRBV4-3 and TRBJ2-3, with 9 bases that match TRBD1. This CDR3 comprises 16 residues. Per the germline V gene, CDR1 is LGHNA and CDR2 is YSLEER. V shed 3 bases, J shed 4 bases, and the junction held 8 bases outside the gene matches. Here the CDR3 reads CASSHTTGGASDTQYF. For the CDR3, the DNA is TGCGCCAGCAGCCATACAACAGGGGGCGCCTCAGATACGCAGTATTTT.

This sequence joins TRBV15 and TRBJ2-3; possible D gene TRBD2, 5 bases. In germline, CDR1 is LNHNV, CDR2 YYDKDF (reference sequence). Trimming shortened V by 0 bases and J by 1 base, and 11 bases separated the two germline ends. This CDR3 contains 16 residues. CDR3 in DNA: TGTGCCACCAGCAGAGATCCGGGGTCACGCACAGATACGCAGTATTTT. It yields the protein CATSRDPGSRTDTQYF.

The chain carries TRBV6-1 and TRBJ2-7; 7 nucleotides agree with TRBD2. CDR1 and CDR2 (germline): MNHNS, SASEGT. V dropped 8 bases and J dropped 0; count of bases not matched to a gene: 7. The CDR3 is made up of 14 amino acids. CDR3 amino acids: CASRGEGSSYEQYF. The CDR3, as DNA: TGTGCCAGCCGGGGGGAGGGGAGCTCCTACGAGCAGTACTTC.

V usage is TRBV7-2 and J usage is TRBJ2-4, with a weak D call TRBD1 (6 bases). V gave up 7 bases and J gave up 7 bases, with 17 bases separating them. The CDR3 is 14 amino acids. The V gene's germline CDR1 is SGHTA and CDR2 FQGNSA. The CDR3 here is CASTQGRAANIQYF. The CDR3 region has the DNA TGTGCCAGCACCCAGGGGCGGGCGGCGAACATTCAGTACTTC.

The chain employs TRBV7-9 and TRBJ2-7, with D unclear. V dropped 5 bases and J dropped 1 base, with 9 bases sitting between them. Germline CDR1 reads SEHNR; CDR2 reads FQNEAQ (reference sequence). This CDR3 region has 13 residues. The CDR3: CASSHSLSYEQYF. The CDR3 DNA reads TGTGCCAGCAGCCACAGCCTGTCCTACGAGCAGTACTTC. Variable domain in full (rest from reference TRBV7-9 and TRBJ2-7): DTGVSQNPRHKITKRGQNVTFRCDPISEHNRLYWYRQTLGQGPEFLTYFQNEAQLEKSRLLSDRFSAERPKGSFSTLEIQRTEQGDSAMYLCASSHSLSYEQYFGPGTRLTVT.

The V call is TRBV7-2, the J call TRBJ2-3; 7 nucleotides line up with TRBD2. CDR3 length equals 14 residues. After removal of 3 bases from V and 6 bases from J, the junction contained 6 bases not matched to a gene. Looked up from germline, CDR1 is SGHTA and CDR2 is FQGNSA. The DNA of the CDR3 is TGTGCCAGCAGCTTTGCAGGGCGGGGGGATACGCAGTATTTT. It specifies CASSFAGRGDTQYF.

The chain joins TRBV5-1 to TRBJ2-7; 7 nucleotides match TRBD1. Trimming removed 3 bases from V and 2 bases from J; junction bases left unmatched: 8. The germline gives CDR1 SGHRS, CDR2 YFSETQ. CDR3 length: 15 amino acids. The CDR3 DNA sequence: TGCGCCAGCAGCTCCCGACAGGGTAGTACCTACGAGCAGTACTTC. Amino acid sequence: CASSSRQGSTYEQYF.

The CDR3 bases are TGCGCCAGCAGTGAGACCCTAGGGCGCTACACTGAAGCTTTCTTT. This gives the protein CASSETLGRYTEAFF. The chain uses TRBV10-1 and TRBJ1-1; D remains unclear. CDR3 length: 15 residues. Germline V gene sequence: CDR1 WNHNN, CDR2 SYGVQD (reference sequence). With 2 bases removed from V and 3 bases from J, the gap between germline ends came to 13 bases.